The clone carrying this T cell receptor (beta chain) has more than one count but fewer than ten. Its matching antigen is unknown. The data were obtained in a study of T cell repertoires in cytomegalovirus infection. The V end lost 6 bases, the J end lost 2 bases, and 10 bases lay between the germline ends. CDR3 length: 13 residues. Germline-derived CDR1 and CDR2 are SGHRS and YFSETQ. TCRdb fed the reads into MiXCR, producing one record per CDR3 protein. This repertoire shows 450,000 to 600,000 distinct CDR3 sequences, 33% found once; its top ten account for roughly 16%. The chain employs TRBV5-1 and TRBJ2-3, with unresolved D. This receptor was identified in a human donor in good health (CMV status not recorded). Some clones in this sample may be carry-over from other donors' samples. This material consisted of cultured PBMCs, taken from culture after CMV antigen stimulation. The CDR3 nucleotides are TGCGCCAGCATCGGCTCAGACACAGATACGCAGTATTTT. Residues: CASIGSDTDTQYF.